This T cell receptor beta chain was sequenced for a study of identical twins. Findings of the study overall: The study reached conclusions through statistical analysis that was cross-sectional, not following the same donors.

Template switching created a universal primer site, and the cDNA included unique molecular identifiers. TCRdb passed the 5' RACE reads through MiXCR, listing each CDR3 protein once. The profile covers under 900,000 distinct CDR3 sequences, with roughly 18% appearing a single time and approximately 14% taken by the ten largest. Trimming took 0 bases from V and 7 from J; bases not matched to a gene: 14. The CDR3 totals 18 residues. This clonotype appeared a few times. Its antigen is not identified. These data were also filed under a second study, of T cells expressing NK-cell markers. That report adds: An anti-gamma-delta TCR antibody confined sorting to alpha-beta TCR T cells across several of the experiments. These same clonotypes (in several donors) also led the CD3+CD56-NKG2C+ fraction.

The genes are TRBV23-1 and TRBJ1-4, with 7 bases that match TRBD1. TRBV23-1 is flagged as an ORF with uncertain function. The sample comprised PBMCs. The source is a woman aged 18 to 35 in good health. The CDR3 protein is CASSQSGGQGTEGEKLFF. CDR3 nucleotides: TGCGCCAGCAGTCAATCGGGGGGTCAAGGGACAGAGGGTGAAAAACTGTTTTTT.